This TCR beta chain came from a study of identical twins' blood T cells. Study-level points and caveats: Twins shared more top CDR3 clonotypes than unrelated donors did.

The CDR3 is 13 residues long. The germline gives CDR1 MNHNY, CDR2 SVGAGI (reference sequence). V lost 8 bases and J lost 2, with 10 bases in between. TCRdb processed the 5' RACE reads anew with MiXCR; each CDR3 protein has one entry. The sample contains a few hundred thousand distinct CDR3 sequences, under 30% of which appear only once. As to this clonotype: No antigen is known for it.

This chain connects TRBV6-6 to TRBJ1-5; TRBD1 might be the D (6 bases). Sequenced input: PBMCs. This clonotype was sampled from a woman aged 18-49 years in good health. The CDR3 DNA reads as TGTGCCAGCGGTAGACAGGGCAATCAGCCCCAGCATTTT. This encodes CASGRQGNQPQHF.